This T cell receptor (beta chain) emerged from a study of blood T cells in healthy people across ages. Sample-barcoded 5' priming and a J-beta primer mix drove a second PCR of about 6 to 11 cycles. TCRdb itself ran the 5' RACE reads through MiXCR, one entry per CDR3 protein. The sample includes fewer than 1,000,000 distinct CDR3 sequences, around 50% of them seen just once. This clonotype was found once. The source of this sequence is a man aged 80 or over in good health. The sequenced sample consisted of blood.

CDR3 sequence: CASSLAIGQAPYEQYF. The CDR3 DNA follows: TGTGCCAGCAGCTTAGCAATCGGACAGGCCCCCTACGAGCAGTACTTC. The J gene is TRBJ2-7, the V gene TRBV7-2; 7 bases map to TRBD1. Per germline, CDR1 SGHTA and CDR2 FQGNSA. The trim removed 0 bases at V and 2 bases at J, leaving 7 bases unmatched. The CDR3 totals 16 residues.